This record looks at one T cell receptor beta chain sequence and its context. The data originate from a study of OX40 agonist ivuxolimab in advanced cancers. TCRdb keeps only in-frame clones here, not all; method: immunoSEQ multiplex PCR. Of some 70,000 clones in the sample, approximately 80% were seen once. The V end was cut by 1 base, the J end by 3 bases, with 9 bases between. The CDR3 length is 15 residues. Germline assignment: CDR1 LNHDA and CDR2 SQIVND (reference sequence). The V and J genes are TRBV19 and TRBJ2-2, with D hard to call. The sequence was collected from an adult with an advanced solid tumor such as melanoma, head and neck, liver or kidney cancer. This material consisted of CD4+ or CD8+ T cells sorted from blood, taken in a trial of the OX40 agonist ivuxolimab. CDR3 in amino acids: CASSIVGSDTGELFF. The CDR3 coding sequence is TGTGCCAGTAGTATAGTAGGGTCCGACACCGGGGAGCTGTTTTTT.